The rows below give T cell receptor beta chains drawn from one sample of a study of blood T cell repertoires in COVID-19. The protocol was immunoSEQ multiplex PCR, while the TCRdb copy is restricted to in-frame clones and leaves out a portion. The table records around 16,000 clones, approximately 85% of them present only once. Sequencing was carried out using peripheral blood. The source of these receptors is an older man with active or convalescent COVID-19. Each CDR3 is given with its conserved first and last residue. D genes are given only for firm matches. Size tells how often a clone was seen (once, few, many) or the class of an expanded clone, and some rows leave it out.

once TRBD1 TRBJ1-2 TRBV28 CASRTGTGSNFYGYTF TGTGCCAGCAGAACCGGGACAGGGAGCAATTTCTATGGCTACACCTTC
NA TRBD1 TRBJ1-2 TRBV5-1 CASSRDQGEGYTF TGCGCCAGCAGCCGGGATCAGGGGGAAGGCTACACCTTC
NA TRBD1 TRBJ1-2 TRBV2 CASLVDRGGGYTF TGTGCCAGCCTAGTTGACAGGGGAGGAGGCTACACCTTC
NA TRBD1 TRBJ2-5 TRBV24-1 CATSDSGQGGETQYF TGTGCCACCAGTGACTCGGGACAGGGTGGGGAGACCCAGTACTTC
NA TRBD2 TRBJ2-5 TRBV18 CASSPKGGETQYF TGTGCCAGCTCACCAAAGGGAGGGGAGACCCAGTACTTC
NA TRBD1 TRBJ1-4 TRBV19 CASRSGDSYEKLFF TGTGCCAGTAGATCCGGGGACAGCTATGAAAAACTGTTTTTT
NA TRBD1 TRBJ2-5 TRBV10-1 CASSNQDRAETQYF TGCGCCAGCAGTAACCAGGACAGGGCAGAGACCCAGTACTTC
NA NA TRBJ2-7 TRBV6-5 CASKQVRTYEQYF TGTGCCAGCAAACAAGTCAGGACCTACGAGCAGTACTTC
NA NA TRBJ1-2 TRBV18 CASSLTAIDGYTF TGTGCCAGCTCATTGACAGCTATTGATGGCTACACCTTC
NA NA TRBJ2-5 TRBV27 CASSWGEMETQYF TGTGCCAGCAGCTGGGGGGAGATGGAGACCCAGTACTTC
NA TRBD2 TRBJ2-1 TRBV7-2 CASSFSGLADYNEQFF TGTGCCAGCAGCTTTTCGGGACTAGCGGACTACAATGAGCAGTTCTTC
NA TRBD1 TRBJ1-2 TRBV2 CASRQGEGYGYTF TGTGCCAGCAGACAGGGGGAAGGCTATGGCTACACCTTC
NA NA TRBJ2-4 TRBV11-1 CASSLGGQPDRYF TGTGCCAGCAGCTTAGGCGGACAGCCCGACAGGTACTTC
NA TRBD2 TRBJ2-5 TRBV5-5 CASSLLAGGPRETQYF TGTGCCAGCAGCTTGCTAGCGGGGGGGCCAAGGGAGACCCAGTACTTC
NA NA TRBJ2-7 TRBV11-3 CASSLGRGNSRYEQYF TGTGCCAGCAGCTTAGGCCGCGGTAATTCGCGGTACGAGCAGTACTTC
NA TRBD1 TRBJ2-2 TRBV28 CASSLFSIRQGSRGELFF TGTGCCAGCAGTTTGTTTAGTATACGACAGGGGAGTCGAGGGGAGCTGTTTTTT
NA NA TRBJ2-5 TRBV2 CASSVGQETQYF TGTGCCAGCAGTGTCGGGCAAGAGACCCAGTACTTC
NA NA TRBJ1-5 TRBV28 CASSLGGRVHQPQHF TGTGCCAGCAGTCTGGGGGGTAGGGTCCATCAGCCCCAGCATTTT
NA TRBD1 TRBJ1-2 TRBV15 CATSRETPGGDYGYTF TGTGCCACCAGCAGAGAAACCCCAGGGGGCGACTATGGCTACACCTTC
NA TRBD1 TRBJ2-7 TRBV5-1 CASSLDRGDYEQYF TGCGCCAGCAGCTTAGACAGGGGGGACTACGAGCAGTACTTC